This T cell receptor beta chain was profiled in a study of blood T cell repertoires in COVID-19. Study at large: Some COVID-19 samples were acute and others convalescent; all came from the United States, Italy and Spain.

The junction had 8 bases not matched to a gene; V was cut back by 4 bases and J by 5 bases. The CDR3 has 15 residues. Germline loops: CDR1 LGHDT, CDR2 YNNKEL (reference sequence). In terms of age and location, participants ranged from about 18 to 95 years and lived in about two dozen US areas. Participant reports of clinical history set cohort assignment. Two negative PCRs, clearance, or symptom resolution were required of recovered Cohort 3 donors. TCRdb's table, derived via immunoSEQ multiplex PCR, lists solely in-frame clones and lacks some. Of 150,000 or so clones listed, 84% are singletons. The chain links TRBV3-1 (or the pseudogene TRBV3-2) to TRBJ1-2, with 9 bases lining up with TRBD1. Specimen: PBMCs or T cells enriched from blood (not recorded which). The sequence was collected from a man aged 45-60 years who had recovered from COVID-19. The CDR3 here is CASSRARTGVYGYTF. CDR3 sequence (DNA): TGTGCCAGCAGCCGCGCGAGGACAGGGGTTTATGGCTACACCTTC.